These T cell receptor beta chains were read from a single sample in a study of blood T cell repertoires in COVID-19. Method: immunoSEQ multiplex PCR; TCRdb's copy keeps in-frame clones and lacks some. The sample lists 60,000 to 70,000 clones; 88% were seen once. The sequenced sample consisted of peripheral blood. Receptors were obtained from a woman aged 55-70 years with acute or convalescent COVID-19. CDR3s include the opening cysteine and the closing phenylalanine or tryptophan. Each record gives: V gene, D gene, clone size, J gene, CDR3 DNA, CDR3 protein. D genes are given only for firm matches. Clone size is given for some rows only: seen once, a few or many times, or a class if the clone is expanded.

>TRBV6-5|-|-|TRBJ1-5
TGTGCCAGCAGAATAGGGGAAAGTCAGCCCCAGCATTTT
CASRIGESQPQHF
>TRBV15|TRBD1|-|TRBJ1-2
TGTGCCACCAGCATGCTCAGGGGGATTTGGAGAGGCTACACCTTC
CATSMLRGIWRGYTF
>TRBV15|-|once|TRBJ1-1
TGTGCCACCCAAGGTTGGGGGGCTGAAGCTTTCTTT
CATQGWGAEAFF
>TRBV19|-|-|TRBJ1-5
TGTGCCAGTAAGGGCCAGCGGGGCGTGGGGTCCCAGCATTTT
CASKGQRGVGSQHF
>TRBV28|TRBD1|-|TRBJ2-2
TGTGCCAGCAGCACCTTTCGGACAGGGGTGAGCGGGGAGCTGTTTTTT
CASSTFRTGVSGELFF
>TRBV20-1|-|-|TRBJ1-1
TGCAGTGCTAGACTGGGCGATGGGGCTTTCTTT
CSARLGDGAFF
>TRBV3-1/TRBV3-2|-|-|TRBJ2-1
TGTGCCAGCGAGCAGGGGGGTTTGAATGAGCAGTTCTTC
CASEQGGLNEQFF
>TRBV5-1|TRBD1|-|TRBJ1-1
TGCGCCAGCAGCCCTCCGGGACAGCCGTTATACACTGAAGCTTTCTTT
CASSPPGQPLYTEAFF
>TRBV18|TRBD1|-|TRBJ1-1
TGTGCCAGCTCCCCGGGACAGGGGAATTGGGCTTTCTTT
CASSPGQGNWAFF
>TRBV7-6|-|-|TRBJ1-5
TGTGCCAGCAGCTTAGGAAAATGGGGGGGAGGCGGCAATCAGCCCCAGCATTTT
CASSLGKWGGGGNQPQHF
>TRBV3-1/TRBV3-2|-|-|TRBJ1-1
TGTGCCAGCAGCCAAGATGGGGGGTGGACTGAAGCTTTCTTT
CASSQDGGWTEAFF
>TRBV11-3|TRBD2|-|TRBJ2-3
TGTGCCAGCGCAGACGGGGAGCGGGGGGTTACAGATACGCAGTATTTT
CASADGERGVTDTQYF
>TRBV6-5|TRBD2|-|TRBJ2-3
TGTGCCAGCAGTACGACTAGCGGGGGAACCTATACGCAGTATTTT
CASSTTSGGTYTQYF
>TRBV15|TRBD1|-|TRBJ1-5
TGTGCCACCAGCAGAGATGCGGGACAGGGGGCGCGATGGGATCAGCCCCAGCATTTT
CATSRDAGQGARWDQPQHF
>TRBV5-1|TRBD2|-|TRBJ2-3
TGCGCCAGCAGTCCGGTGGGGCTAGCGGGATTTGCCCTTAGCACAGATACGCAGTATTTT
CASSPVGLAGFALSTDTQYF
>TRBV19|TRBD2|-|TRBJ2-2
TGTGCCAGTAGTATCCGAGCGGGAGGGGCGGGAGGGGAGCTGTTTTTT
CASSIRAGGAGGELFF
>TRBV5-5|-|-|TRBJ1-3
TGTGCCAGCAGTCCTGAGTTGCTTTCTGGAAACACCATATATTTT
CASSPELLSGNTIYF
>TRBV3-1/TRBV3-2|TRBD1|-|TRBJ2-3
TGTGCCAGCAGCGCGACCGGGACAGGGGTGGCAGATACGCAGTATTTT
CASSATGTGVADTQYF
>TRBV19|TRBD1|-|TRBJ2-2
TGTGCCAGTAGTAATGGACAGGGGACCGGGGAGCTGTTTTTT
CASSNGQGTGELFF
>TRBV29-1|-|-|TRBJ2-5
TGCAGCGTTGAAATAGGAGCCCAAGAGACCCAGTACTTC
CSVEIGAQETQYF
>TRBV3-1/TRBV3-2|-|-|TRBJ1-2
TGTGCCAGCAGCCAAGATCGTAGCTATGGCTACACCTTC
CASSQDRSYGYTF
>TRBV18|-|-|TRBJ2-2
TGTGCCAGCTCACCTTACAGATACACCGGGGAGCTGTTTTTT
CASSPYRYTGELFF
>TRBV5-1|TRBD2|-|TRBJ2-3
TGCGCCAGCAGCTTGTACGGACTAGCGGGAGGGAGGGGGCTGGGCACAGATACGCAGTATTTT
CASSLYGLAGGRGLGTDTQYF
>TRBV5-4|TRBD2|-|TRBJ2-2
TGTGCCAGCAGCTTGGGGGGCGGGCGGGGGGGCTGGACCGGGGAGCTGTTTTTT
CASSLGGGRGGWTGELFF
>TRBV24-1|TRBD1|-|TRBJ1-2
TGTGCCACCAGCGAACCGGGACAGGGGGCCTTCGGCTACACCTTC
CATSEPGQGAFGYTF
>TRBV18|TRBD1|-|TRBJ2-2
TGTGCCAGCTCACCAGGGACAGGGAGGACCGGGGAGCTGTTTTTT
CASSPGTGRTGELFF
>TRBV5-4|-|-|TRBJ2-3
TGTGCCAGCAGCCTAGGACAGTATACAGATACGCAGTATTTT
CASSLGQYTDTQYF
>TRBV5-1|-|-|TRBJ2-2
TGCGCCAGCAGCCGGACGGGGACAGGGGTTTGGACTAGCGGAGTGAACACCGGGGAGCTGTTTTTT
CASSRTGTGVWTSGVNTGELFF
>TRBV28|-|few|TRBJ1-2
TGTGCCAGCAGGCCCCGGTTGGATGGCTACACCTTC
CASRPRLDGYTF
>TRBV5-6|-|once|TRBJ1-5
TGTGCCAGCAGCCTAAGAGTAAGCAGCAATCAGCCCCAGCATTTT
CASSLRVSSNQPQHF
>TRBV4-1|TRBD1|-|TRBJ1-2
TGCGCCAGCAGCAACCGGGACAGCACTAACTATGGCTACACCTTC
CASSNRDSTNYGYTF
>TRBV21-1|-|-|TRBJ2-1
TGTGCCAGCATCCCTCCCATTATTGGCAGCGGGAGAACATTTGAAAATGAGCAGTTCTTC
CASIPPIIGSGRTFENEQFF